A selection of T cell receptor beta chains follows, all from one sample in a study of blood T cell repertoires in COVID-19. Clones were read by immunoSEQ multiplex PCR, and TCRdb kept only the in-frame ones, dropping some. The sample includes over 65,000 clones, around 87% seen only once; the top ten take about 1.2%. The sequencing input was peripheral blood. The receptors derive from a human donor in a cohort sampled during active COVID-19. Each CDR3 is given without its conserved first and last residue.

J | V | CDR3
TRBJ2-7 | TRBV21-1 | ASSKGEGEAGILSYEQY
TRBJ2-6 | TRBV28 | ASTGGGTGANVLT
TRBJ2-1 | TRBV2 | ASSRTSGSLMESF
TRBJ1-1 | TRBV7-9 | ASSLGSGVVGEAF
TRBJ2-7 | TRBV18 | ASSPGIYEQY
TRBJ2-1 | TRBV5-1 | ASSPDGGAYNEQF
TRBJ2-5 | TRBV4-1 | ASSQGPAGGGETQY
TRBJ2-2 | TRBV9 | ASSGGVIDTGELF
TRBJ1-3 | TRBV3-1/TRBV3-2 | ASSKGDGNTIY
TRBJ1-4 | TRBV27 | ASRGRPNEKLF
TRBJ1-2 | TRBV28 | ASSSLRRTGIGNYGYT
TRBJ2-7 | TRBV28 | ASINPGTGGEQY
TRBJ2-5 | TRBV7-3 | ASSNGGPQETQY
TRBJ1-2 | TRBV14 | ASSQDRTTGYT
TRBJ2-3 | TRBV18 | ASFTGGRGTDTQY
TRBJ2-7 | TRBV19 | ASSIDFPGTGTYEQY
TRBJ2-1 | TRBV27 | ASSFWGRGGNEQF
TRBJ1-1 | TRBV7-3 | ASSPGGALEAF
TRBJ2-7 | TRBV7-6 | ASSLNRDYEQY
TRBJ2-5 | TRBV9 | ASSTRTGGQETQY
TRBJ2-2 | TRBV28 | ASSPIRTSQGVELF
TRBJ2-1 | TRBV19 | ASKSGRTYNEQF
TRBJ1-2 | TRBV19 | ASHSWDSNYGYT
TRBJ2-5 | TRBV7-9 | ASSLQGGQETQY
TRBJ1-2 | TRBV3-1/TRBV3-2 | ASSQGAKHHT
TRBJ1-5 | TRBV18 | ASSPGQGAHSNQPQH
TRBJ1-2 | TRBV7-3 | ASRGWSTEADRYGYT
TRBJ2-2 | TRBV5-1 | ASSIPGQGRTGELF
TRBJ2-7 | TRBV11-3 | ASSLDIVGQLYEQY
TRBJ2-1 | TRBV19 | ASGLIGGEQF
TRBJ2-7 | TRBV19 | ASTPGEGYEQY
TRBJ2-3 | TRBV5-5 | ASSEPGTGIFGRTDTQY
TRBJ2-3 | TRBV28 | ASSLGTSGGLAQY
TRBJ2-5 | TRBV11-1 | ASSAQMGAQETQY
TRBJ2-5 | TRBV5-1 | ASSLPPQTDQETQY
TRBJ2-2 | TRBV2 | ASHRRAGELF
TRBJ2-3 | TRBV5-1 | ASSLVSAGSTDTQY
TRBJ2-3 | TRBV6-4 | ASRGQGTDTQY
TRBJ2-1 | TRBV27 | ASTFTGTRGGEQF
TRBJ2-7 | TRBV2 | ASSELAGVHEQY
TRBJ2-7 | TRBV7-3 | ASSLAGGEQY
TRBJ2-7 | TRBV5-4 | ASSHFSSGKTQY
TRBJ2-1 | TRBV30 | AWSVAGSLEQF
TRBJ2-1 | TRBV5-1 | ASSWTSVNSYNEQF
TRBJ2-3 | TRBV18 | ASSGTSGALGTDTQY